This T cell receptor beta chain was sequenced in a study of T-cell reconstitution after alpha-beta-depleted transplantation in children. Using unique molecular identifiers, the investigators prepared the TCRbeta library. TCRdb reprocessed the PCR reads via MiXCR and lists one record per CDR3 protein. The sample consists of 480,000 or so distinct CDR3 sequences, more than 9% of them appearing once. The study's findings and limits: Surviving recipient T cells and intrathymic progenitors accounted for some patients' high TCRbeta diversity at day 60. T cells produced anew were the main source of T-cell counts and diversity one year after transplant. Two months or so post-transplant, alpha-beta T cells reportedly derived from several hundred expanded graft clones.

Trimming shortened V by 4 bases and J by 5 bases, and 15 bases separated the two germline ends. This CDR3 is built from 14 residues. Germline CDR1 reads LNHDA; CDR2 reads SQIVND (reference sequence). To note about this clonotype: Its antigen is not known.

The chain links TRBV19 to TRBJ2-7; D call uncertain. This clonotype originated in a child aged 2-15 years with inherited bone marrow failure, due to receive a stem cell transplant. The sequencing used PBMCs, collected before TCRalphabeta/CD19-depleted stem cell transplant. This CDR3 is CASSTRPDRHEQYF. The CDR3 DNA is TGTGCCAGTAGTACCCGGCCAGATCGGCACGAGCAGTACTTC.